Each of the 29 T cell receptor beta chains below was sequenced from the same sample in a study of cytomegalovirus exposure and HLA in healthy donors. The study ran its PCR with 60 Vbeta and 13 Jbeta primers. Only in-frame clones appear in the TCRdb table, and some are missing; sequencing was by immunoSEQ multiplex PCR. The repertoire holds around 140,000 clones, with approximately 75% as singletons. The sequencing input was PBMCs. These receptors were obtained from a man between 50 and 59 years old in good health and CMV-seropositive.

The V gene is TRBV7-9, the J gene TRBJ2-3, with 12 bases lining up with TRBD2. V lost 4 bases, J lost 6 bases, and 2 bases stayed unmatched. The CDR3 contains 14 residues. Germline V gene lookup returns CDR1 SEHNR and CDR2 FQNEAQ (reference sequence). CDR3 coding DNA: TGTGCCAGCAGCTACGGACTAGCGGGGGATACGCAGTATTTT. Translated: CASSYGLAGDTQYF.

V gene TRBV7-8 combines with J gene TRBJ2-7, with TRBD2 matching 12 bases. The V segment lost 5 bases and the J segment 5 bases; nucleotides outside the gene matches: 13. From germline, CDR1 is SGHVS and CDR2 FQNEAQ. The length of the CDR3 is 17 residues. The CDR3 DNA reads as TGTGCCAGCAGCCTGGGACGCTCTAGCGGGGGGGCTAACGAGCAGTACTTC. This translates into CASSLGRSSGGANEQYF. Drawing the rest from reference TRBV7-8 and TRBJ2-7, the complete variable domain is GAGVSQSPRYKVAKRGQDVALRCDPISGHVSLFWYQQALGQGPEFLTYFQNEAQLDKSGLPSDRFFAERPEGSVSTLKIQRTQQEDSAVYLCASSLGRSSGGANEQYFGPGTRLTVT.

This clone was recorded a few times. The rearrangement links TRBV21-1 to TRBJ2-7; the table assigns TRBD2, which was not confirmed against the DNA. TRBV21-1 represents a pseudogene. CDR3 length: 9 amino acids. The CDR3 DNA sequence: TGTGCCTGCAAGGAGGAGCAGTACTTC. Translating gives CACKEEQYF.

The chain combines TRBV6-6 with TRBJ1-1, with 9 positions matching TRBD1. V lost 5 bases and J lost 5; bases outside the gene matches: 12. The CDR3 has 16 amino acids. Germline V gene sequence: CDR1 MNHNY, CDR2 SVGAGI (reference sequence). In nucleotides, the CDR3 is TGTGCCAGCAGTACTGGCCAACAGGGGGCGAGGACTGAAGCTTTCTTT. Its protein product is CASSTGQQGARTEAFF.

This clone was seen a single time. The CDR3 DNA sequence: TGTGCCAGCAGCTTATCTAGCGGGAACTACAATGAGCAGTTCTTC. This translates into CASSLSSGNYNEQFF. The J gene is TRBJ2-1, the V gene TRBV5-4, with TRBD2 matching over 9 bases. The V gene's germline CDR1 is SGHNT and CDR2 YYREEE (reference sequence). V lost 2 bases to trimming and J lost 3 bases; unmatched junction nucleotides: 3. This CDR3 has 15 residues.

The rearrangement joins TRBV7-2 to TRBJ2-2, with 8 bases aligning to TRBD2. J gave up 4 bases and V 5 bases, and 9 bases lay outside the gene matches. The germline gives CDR1 SGHTA, CDR2 FQGNSA. CDR3 size: 16 residues. CDR3 nucleotides: TGTGCCAGCAGCCCGCGAGCAGCGGGAGTCACCGGGGAGCTGTTTTTT. Its translation: CASSPRAAGVTGELFF. Full variable domain (missing parts from reference TRBV7-2 and TRBJ2-2): GAGVSQSPSNKVTEKGKDVELRCDPISGHTALYWYRQSLGQGLEFLIYFQGNSAPDKSGLPSDRFSAERTGGSVSTLTIQRTQQEDSAVYLCASSPRAAGVTGELFFGEGSRLTVL.

The gene calls are TRBV19 and TRBJ1-3; D perhaps matches TRBD1 (5 bases). CDR3 size: 17 residues. Trimming stripped 3 bases from V and 7 bases from J, with 22 bases between. The V gene's germline CDR1 is LNHDA and CDR2 SQIVND (reference sequence). The CDR3 DNA reads as TGTGCCAGTAGTATGGCCAGGCCGGGACTCAACGCGAACACCATATATTTT. Residues: CASSMARPGLNANTIYF.

V and J are TRBV15 and TRBJ2-7; weak D call: TRBD2 (6 bases). In germline, CDR1 is LNHNV, CDR2 YYDKDF (reference sequence). V gave up 0 bases and J gave up 1 base, with 10 bases separating them. The CDR3 consists of 15 residues. The CDR3 here is CATSRDWGESYEQYF. The CDR3, as DNA: TGTGCCACCAGCAGAGATTGGGGGGAGTCCTACGAGCAGTACTTC.

V gene TRBV6-6 combines with J gene TRBJ2-2; D possibly corresponds to TRBD2 (5 bases). V shed 9 bases and J shed 0 bases, with 17 bases lying between them. Per germline, CDR1 MNHNY and CDR2 SVGAGI (reference sequence). The CDR3 runs 16 residues. CDR3 sequence (DNA): TGTGCCAGTTCCCTCCCGGGATTCACGAACACCGGGGAGCTGTTTTTT. It codes for CASSLPGFTNTGELFF.

This clone has only one observation. The rearrangement uses TRBV19 and TRBJ1-1, with D uncertain. V was clipped by 10 bases and J by 3 bases, with 15 bases between them. From germline, CDR1 is LNHDA and CDR2 SQIVND (reference sequence). This CDR3 region has 13 residues. CDR3 DNA: TGTGCCACCACGAGGCGATCGGACACTGAAGCTTTCTTT. Translated: CATTRRSDTEAFF.

This clone came up a few times. J is TRBJ1-1 and V is TRBV2; D possibly corresponds to TRBD1 (5 bases). This CDR3 spans 14 amino acids. The V gene lost 5 bases and the J gene lost 1 base, with 11 bases spanning the gap. Germline V CDR1 and CDR2: SNHLY, FYNNEI. CDR3: CASSSRTGNTEAFF. DNA of the CDR3: TGTGCCAGCAGTTCTCGTACAGGGAACACTGAAGCTTTCTTT.

The chain is built from TRBV9 and TRBJ2-5, with 10 nucleotides matching TRBD2. The V segment lost 3 bases and the J segment 5 bases; nucleotides outside the gene matches: 10. In germline, CDR1 is SGDLS, CDR2 YYNGEE. The CDR3 covers 16 residues. The CDR3 region is CASSAGAGGPWETQYF. CDR3 bases: TGTGCCAGCAGCGCAGGAGCGGGAGGGCCGTGGGAGACCCAGTACTTC.

The chain employs TRBV6-5 and TRBJ1-1; 8 bases fit TRBD1. The CDR3 runs 15 residues. J lost 1 base, V lost 6 bases, and 7 bases had no gene match. The germline V gene encodes CDR1 MNHEY and CDR2 SVGAGI. Here the CDR3 reads CASRTAGTGNTEAFF. CDR3 DNA sequence: TGTGCCAGCAGAACAGCCGGGACAGGGAACACTGAAGCTTTCTTT.

The CDR3 DNA follows: TGTGCCAGCAGCTTAGCTAGCGGCACAGATACGCAGTATTTT. This translates into CASSLASGTDTQYF. The chain couples TRBV7-8 to TRBJ2-3; maybe TRBD2 (5 bases). Trimming stripped 0 bases from V and 1 base from J, with 5 bases between. The length of the CDR3 is 14 residues. Germline-derived CDR1 and CDR2 are SGHVS and FQNEAQ.

The gene calls are TRBV5-6 and TRBJ1-2; D gene ambiguous. The V gene's germline CDR1 is SGHDT and CDR2 YYEEEE. The CDR3 is 13 amino acids. Trimming removed 6 bases from V and 6 bases from J, with 15 bases in between. Here the CDR3 reads CASKSEDVNGYTF. In nucleotides, the CDR3 is TGTGCCAGCAAATCTGAGGATGTGAATGGCTACACCTTC.

The V and J genes are TRBV19 and TRBJ2-1; 9 nucleotides agree with TRBD2. This CDR3 is built from 14 residues. Trimming at V came to 10 bases and at J to 4 bases, leaving 8 bases not matched to a gene. CDR1 and CDR2 from the germline V gene are LNHDA and SQIVND (reference sequence). The CDR3: CATAGLAGYNEQFF. In DNA form, the CDR3 reads TGTGCCACCGCGGGGCTAGCGGGGTACAATGAGCAGTTCTTC.

This chain uses TRBV19 with TRBJ1-4; TRBD1 aligns across 9 bases. Germline V lookup: CDR1 LNHDA, CDR2 SQIVND (reference sequence). The CDR3 totals 15 residues. V was clipped by 6 bases and J by 3 bases; unmatched bases: 5. The CDR3 nucleotides are TGTGCCAGTAGGTTACAGGGGGCGGCTAATGAAAAACTGTTTTTT. Its translation: CASRLQGAANEKLFF.

This sequence joins TRBV11-1 and TRBJ2-3; 9 positions agree with TRBD2. There are 16 residues in the CDR3. The trim removed 5 bases at V and 6 bases at J, leaving 12 bases unmatched. CDR1 and CDR2 (germline): SGHAT, FQDESV (reference sequence). CDR3 loop: CASSPRRLAEGDTQYF. The CDR3 DNA follows: TGTGCCAGCAGCCCCCGGAGACTAGCGGAGGGGGATACGCAGTATTTT.

This rearrangement joins TRBV5-1 to TRBJ2-3; D remains ambiguous. The V and J ends lost 0 bases and 0 bases respectively, with 11 bases between them. This CDR3 has 16 residues. The germline CDR1 and CDR2 sequences are SGHRS and YFSETQ. The CDR3 here is CASSLEIVTSTDTQYF. Written as DNA, the CDR3 is TGCGCCAGCAGCTTGGAAATCGTTACTAGCACAGATACGCAGTATTTT.

This clone occurred once. The rearrangement uses TRBV7-9 and TRBJ1-1; D gene ambiguous. Trimming removed 5 bases at V and 0 bases at J, with 7 bases between. CDR1 SEHNR and CDR2 FQNEAQ come from the germline V gene (reference sequence). The CDR3 runs to 13 residues. The CDR3 nucleotides read TGTGCCAGCAGCCCTCAGATGAACACTGAAGCTTTCTTT. As protein: CASSPQMNTEAFF. Full variable domain (remainder filled in from reference TRBV7-9 and TRBJ1-1): DTGVSQNPRHKITKRGQNVTFRCDPISEHNRLYWYRQTLGQGPEFLTYFQNEAQLEKSRLLSDRFSAERPKGSFSTLEIQRTEQGDSAMYLCASSPQMNTEAFFGQGTRLTVV.

CDR3 nucleotide sequence: TGTGCCAGCATGGGTAGCGGGACACCAGGTACGAGCGAGGAGTACTTC. The encoded protein is CASMGSGTPGTSEEYF. The chain uses TRBV21-1 and TRBJ2-7; the table's D call of TRBD2 was not tested on the DNA. TRBV21-1 represents a pseudogene. CDR3 size: 16 residues.

V gene TRBV7-2 combines with J gene TRBJ2-1, with 9 bases aligning to TRBD2. J was trimmed by 8 bases and V by 3 bases; bases with no gene match: 17. This CDR3 comprises 18 residues. From germline, CDR1 is SGHTA and CDR2 FQGNSA. CDR3 in amino acids: CASSLERAGGRAVDEQFF. CDR3 nucleotides: TGTGCCAGCAGCTTGGAACGCGCCGGCGGGAGGGCCGTCGATGAGCAGTTCTTC.

This rearrangement joins TRBV27 to TRBJ1-2, with TRBD1 as a possible D gene (5 bases). This CDR3 region has 17 residues. CDR1 is MNHEY, CDR2 SMNVEV, per germline (reference sequence). V gave up 2 bases and J gave up 0 bases, with 16 bases separating them. The CDR3 is CASSLKAGQPANYGYTF. The CDR3, as DNA: TGTGCCAGCAGTTTAAAGGCTGGACAACCAGCTAACTATGGCTACACCTTC.

The rearrangement links TRBV5-1 to TRBJ2-1; 8 nucleotides align to TRBD1. This CDR3 is 16 amino acids long. Germline-derived CDR1 and CDR2 are SGHRS and YFSETQ. V lost 0 bases to trimming and J lost 5 bases; unmatched junction nucleotides: 7. The chain's CDR3 is CASSLAGGLVDNEQFF. For the CDR3, the DNA is TGCGCCAGCAGCTTGGCAGGGGGCTTGGTCGACAATGAGCAGTTCTTC. The variable domain in full, with the rest retrieved from reference TRBV5-1 and TRBJ2-1, is KAGVTQTPRYLIKTRGQQVTLSCSPISGHRSVSWYQQTPGQGLQFLFEYFSETQRNKGNFPGRFSGRQFSNSRSEMNVSTLELGDSALYLCASSLAGGLVDNEQFFGPGTRLTVL.

This clone has just a few counts. The chain couples TRBV12-5 to TRBJ1-2; no reliable D call. CDR1 and CDR2 from the germline V gene are LGHNT and FRNRAP. Trimming took off 5 bases at V and 4 bases at J, with 14 bases between the two ends. The CDR3 contains 14 residues. The CDR3 DNA reads TGTGCTAGTGGTCTTAACAGTTTTACCTATGGCTACACCTTC. Translating gives CASGLNSFTYGYTF. Supplemented by reference TRBV12-5 and TRBJ1-2, the full variable domain reads DARVTQTPRHKVTEMGQEVTMRCQPILGHNTVFWYRQTMMQGLELLAYFRNRAPLDDSGMPKDRFSAEMPDATLATLKIQPSEPRDSAVYFCASGLNSFTYGYTFGSGTRLTVV.

The V gene is TRBV7-8, the J gene TRBJ1-1; possibly TRBD1 for D (5 bases). The V end was cut by 3 bases, the J end by 5 bases, with 22 bases between. Germline assignment: CDR1 SGHVS and CDR2 FQNEAQ. The CDR3 totals 17 residues. This CDR3 is CASSLAEVLGGKTEAFF. CDR3 DNA: TGTGCCAGCAGCTTGGCGGAAGTGCTCGGGGGGAAAACTGAAGCTTTCTTT.

The chain combines TRBV19 with TRBJ1-1; D possibly corresponds to TRBD1 (6 bases). The germline CDR1 and CDR2 sequences are LNHDA and SQIVND (reference sequence). V was shortened by 2 bases and J by 1 base, with 17 bases between the two germline ends. This CDR3 is built from 17 residues. CDR3 protein: CASSIWDEGVANTEAFF. The DNA for the CDR3 is TGTGCCAGTAGTATATGGGATGAGGGGGTAGCGAACACTGAAGCTTTCTTT.

The J gene is TRBJ2-5, the V gene TRBV10-3, with a weak D call TRBD2 (6 bases). CDR3 length equals 14 residues. V was cut by 8 bases and J by 1 base, with 14 bases left in between. Germline V gene data show CDR1 as ENHRY and CDR2 as SYGVKD. In DNA, the CDR3 is TGTGCCATCGCCTGGGACTCCACCCAAGAGACCCAGTACTTC. Its translation: CAIAWDSTQETQYF.

This clone has only one observation. This chain uses TRBV19 with TRBJ1-1; the D gene is possibly TRBD1 (5 bases). This CDR3 region has 15 residues. Trimming pared 5 bases from V and 1 base from J, leaving 14 bases between. From germline, CDR1 is LNHDA and CDR2 SQIVND (reference sequence). The CDR3 coding sequence is TGTGCCAGTAGTCTCCCGGGAGGGACGAACACTGAAGCTTTCTTT. Amino acid sequence: CASSLPGGTNTEAFF.